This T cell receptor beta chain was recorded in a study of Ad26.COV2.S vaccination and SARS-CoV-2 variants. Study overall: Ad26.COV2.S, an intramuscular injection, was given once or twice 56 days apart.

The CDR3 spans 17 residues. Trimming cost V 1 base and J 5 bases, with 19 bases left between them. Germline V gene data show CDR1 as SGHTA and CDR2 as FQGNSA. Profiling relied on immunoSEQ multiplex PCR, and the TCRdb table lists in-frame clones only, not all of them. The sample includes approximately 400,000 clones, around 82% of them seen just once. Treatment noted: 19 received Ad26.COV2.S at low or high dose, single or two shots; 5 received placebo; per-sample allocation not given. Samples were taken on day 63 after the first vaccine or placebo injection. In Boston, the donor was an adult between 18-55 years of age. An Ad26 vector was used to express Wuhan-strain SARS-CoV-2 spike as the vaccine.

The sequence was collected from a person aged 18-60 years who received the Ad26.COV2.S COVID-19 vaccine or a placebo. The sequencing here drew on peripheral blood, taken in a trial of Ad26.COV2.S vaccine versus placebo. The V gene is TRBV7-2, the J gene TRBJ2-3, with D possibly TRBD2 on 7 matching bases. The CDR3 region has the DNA TGTGCCAGCAGCTTAGTCGGCGGGGGCCATTGGGTAGATACGCAGTATTTT. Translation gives CASSLVGGGHWVDTQYF. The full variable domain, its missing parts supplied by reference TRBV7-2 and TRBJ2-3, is GAGVSQSPSNKVTEKGKDVELRCDPISGHTALYWYRQSLGQGLEFLIYFQGNSAPDKSGLPSDRFSAERTGGSVSTLTIQRTQQEDSAVYLCASSLVGGGHWVDTQYFGPGTRLTVL.